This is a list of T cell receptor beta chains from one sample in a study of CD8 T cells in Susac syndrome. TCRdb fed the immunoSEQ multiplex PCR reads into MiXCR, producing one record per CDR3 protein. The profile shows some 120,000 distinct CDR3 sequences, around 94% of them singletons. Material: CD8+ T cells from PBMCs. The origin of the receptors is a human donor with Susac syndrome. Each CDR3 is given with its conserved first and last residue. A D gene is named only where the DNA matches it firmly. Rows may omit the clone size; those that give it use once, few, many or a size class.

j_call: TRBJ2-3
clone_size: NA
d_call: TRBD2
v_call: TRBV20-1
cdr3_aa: CSASLGLAGDTQYF
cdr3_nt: TGCAGTGCTAGCTTGGGACTAGCGGGAGATACGCAGTATTTT

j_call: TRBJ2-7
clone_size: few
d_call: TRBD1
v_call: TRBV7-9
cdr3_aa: CASTLGQQYYEQYF
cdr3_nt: TGTGCCAGCACCTTGGGACAGCAGTACTACGAGCAGTACTTC

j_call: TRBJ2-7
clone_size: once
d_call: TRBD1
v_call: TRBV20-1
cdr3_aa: CSASSRTGNRGEQYF
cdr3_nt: TGCAGTGCTAGTTCTCGGACAGGGAATAGGGGCGAGCAGTACTTC

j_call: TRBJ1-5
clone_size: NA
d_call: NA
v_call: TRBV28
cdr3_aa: CASSLGPRQPQHF
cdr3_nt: TGTGCCAGCAGTTTAGGCCCGCGGCAGCCCCAGCATTTT

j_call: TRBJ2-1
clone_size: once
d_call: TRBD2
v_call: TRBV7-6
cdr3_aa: CASSLEGTSNEQFF
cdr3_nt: TGTGCCAGCAGCTTAGAAGGGACTAGCAATGAGCAGTTCTTC

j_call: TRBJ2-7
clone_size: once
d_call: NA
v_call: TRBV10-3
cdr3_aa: CAISGKVPEQYF
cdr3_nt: TGTGCCATCAGTGGAAAGGTCCCCGAGCAGTACTTC

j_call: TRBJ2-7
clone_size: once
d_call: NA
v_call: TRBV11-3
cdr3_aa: CASSLGDTEQYF
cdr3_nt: TGTGCCAGCAGCTTGGGTGATACCGAGCAGTACTTC

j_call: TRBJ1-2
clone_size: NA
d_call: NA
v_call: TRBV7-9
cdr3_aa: CASSLFGGEDGYTF
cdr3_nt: TGTGCCAGCAGCTTATTCGGGGGAGAGGATGGCTACACCTTC

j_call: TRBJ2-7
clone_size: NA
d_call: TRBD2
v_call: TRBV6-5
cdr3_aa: CAAGLAGGEQYF
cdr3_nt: TGTGCCGCGGGACTAGCGGGAGGCGAGCAGTACTTC

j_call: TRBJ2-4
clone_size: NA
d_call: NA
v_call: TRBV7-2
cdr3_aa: CASSSGSGNIQYF
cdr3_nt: TGTGCCAGCAGCTCGGGGTCGGGGAACATTCAGTACTTC

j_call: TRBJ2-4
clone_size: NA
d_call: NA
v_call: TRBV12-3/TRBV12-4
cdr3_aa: CASNVAPFGGNIQYF
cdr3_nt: TGTGCCAGCAACGTTGCCCCCTTTGGGGGAAACATTCAGTACTTC

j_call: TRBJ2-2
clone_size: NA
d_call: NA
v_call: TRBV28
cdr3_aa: CASSQQMSGTNTGELFF
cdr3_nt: TGTGCCAGCAGCCAGCAGATGTCGGGGACGAACACCGGGGAGCTGTTTTTT

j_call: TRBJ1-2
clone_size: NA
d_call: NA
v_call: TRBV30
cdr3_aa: CAWSGSAEGYTF
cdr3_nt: TGTGCCTGGAGCGGTTCAGCCGAAGGCTACACCTTC

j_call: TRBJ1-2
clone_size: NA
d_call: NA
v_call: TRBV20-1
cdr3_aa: CSARAPTTGANYGYTF
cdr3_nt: TGCAGTGCTAGAGCCCCAACGACAGGAGCTAACTATGGCTACACCTTC

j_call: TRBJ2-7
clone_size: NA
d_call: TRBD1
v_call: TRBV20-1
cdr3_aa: CSARPGTDYEQYF
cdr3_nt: TGCAGTGCTAGACCCGGGACAGACTACGAGCAGTACTTC

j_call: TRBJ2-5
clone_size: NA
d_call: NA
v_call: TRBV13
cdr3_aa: CASSPIGRRQETQYF
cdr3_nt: TGTGCCAGCAGCCCCATTGGACGCCGACAAGAGACCCAGTACTTC

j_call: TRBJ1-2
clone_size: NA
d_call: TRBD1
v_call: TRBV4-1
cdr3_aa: CASSPGTGDIYGYTF
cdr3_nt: TGCGCCAGCAGCCCAGGGACAGGAGATATTTATGGCTACACCTTC

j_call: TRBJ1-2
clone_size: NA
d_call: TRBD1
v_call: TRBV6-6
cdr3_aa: CASRTGDPYGYTF
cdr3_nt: TGTGCCAGCCGTACAGGGGACCCCTATGGCTACACCTTC

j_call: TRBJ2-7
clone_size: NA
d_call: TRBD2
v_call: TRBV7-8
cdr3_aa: CASSLATSGAWNEQYF
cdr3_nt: TGTGCCAGCAGCTTAGCGACTAGCGGGGCGTGGAATGAGCAGTACTTC

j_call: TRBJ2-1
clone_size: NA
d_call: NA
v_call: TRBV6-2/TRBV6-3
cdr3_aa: CASSSGESYNEQFF
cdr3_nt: TGTGCCAGCAGTTCAGGGGAGTCCTACAATGAGCAGTTCTTC

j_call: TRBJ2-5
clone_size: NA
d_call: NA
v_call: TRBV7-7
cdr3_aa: CASSLAYTETQYF
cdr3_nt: TGTGCTAGCAGCTTAGCTTATACGGAGACCCAGTACTTC

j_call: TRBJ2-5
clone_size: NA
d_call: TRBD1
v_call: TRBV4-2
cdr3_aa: CASSQDGAGGQETQYF
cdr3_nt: TGTGCCAGCAGCCAAGATGGGGCAGGGGGCCAAGAGACCCAGTACTTC

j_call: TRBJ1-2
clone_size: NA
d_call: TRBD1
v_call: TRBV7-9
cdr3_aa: CASSSRGQESNYGYTF
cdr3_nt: TGTGCCAGCAGCTCGAGAGGACAGGAGAGTAACTATGGCTACACCTTC

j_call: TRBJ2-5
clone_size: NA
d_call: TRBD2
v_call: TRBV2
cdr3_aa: CASSESGLRGTSGGALQETQYF
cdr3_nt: TGTGCCAGCAGTGAAAGTGGGTTGCGGGGGACTAGCGGGGGGGCCTTACAAGAGACCCAGTACTTC

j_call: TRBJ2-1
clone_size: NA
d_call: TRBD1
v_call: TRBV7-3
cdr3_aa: CASSLRQGRVDEQFF
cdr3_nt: TGTGCCAGCAGCTTAAGACAGGGAAGGGTCGATGAGCAGTTCTTC

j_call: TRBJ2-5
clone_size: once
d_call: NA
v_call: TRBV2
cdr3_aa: CASSQGKGDQETQYF
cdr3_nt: TGTGCCAGCTCACAGGGAAAGGGTGACCAAGAGACCCAGTACTTC

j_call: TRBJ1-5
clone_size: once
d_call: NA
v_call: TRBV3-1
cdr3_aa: CASSQTPWGEVQPQHF
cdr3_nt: TGTGCCAGCAGCCAAACCCCTTGGGGGGAAGTTCAGCCCCAGCATTTT

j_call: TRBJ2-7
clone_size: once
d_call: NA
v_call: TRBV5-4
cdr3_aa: CASSLIGEVLSYEQYF
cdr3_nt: TGTGCCAGCAGCTTGATAGGGGAAGTGTTATCCTACGAGCAGTACTTC

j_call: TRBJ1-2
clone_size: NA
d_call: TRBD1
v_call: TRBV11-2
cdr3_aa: CASSFWDRGGYGYTF
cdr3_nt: TGTGCCAGCAGCTTCTGGGACAGGGGAGGATATGGCTACACCTTC

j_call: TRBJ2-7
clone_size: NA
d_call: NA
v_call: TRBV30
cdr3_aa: CAWSVLGTSAEQYF
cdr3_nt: TGTGCCTGGAGTGTACTGGGGACCAGCGCAGAGCAGTACTTC

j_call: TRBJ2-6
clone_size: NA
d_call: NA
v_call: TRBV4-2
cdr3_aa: CASSQDAGSPSGANVLTF
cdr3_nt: TGTGCCAGCAGCCAAGATGCAGGATCGCCGTCTGGGGCCAACGTCCTGACTTTC

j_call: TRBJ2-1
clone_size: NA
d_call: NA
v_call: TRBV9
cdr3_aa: CASSVGAYNEQFF
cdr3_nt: TGTGCCAGCAGCGTTGGGGCCTACAATGAGCAGTTCTTC

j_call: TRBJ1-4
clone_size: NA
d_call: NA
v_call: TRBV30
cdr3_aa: CAWTQGEKLFF
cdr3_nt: TGTGCCTGGACTCAAGGGGAAAAACTGTTTTTT

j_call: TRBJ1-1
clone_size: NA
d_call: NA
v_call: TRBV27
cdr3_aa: CASRTSGTEAFF
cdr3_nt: TGTGCCAGCAGAACCTCTGGGACTGAAGCTTTCTTT

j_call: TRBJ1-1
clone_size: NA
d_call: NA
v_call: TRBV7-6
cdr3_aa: CASSVTEDTEAFF
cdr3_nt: TGTGCCAGCAGCGTTACAGAGGACACTGAAGCTTTCTTT

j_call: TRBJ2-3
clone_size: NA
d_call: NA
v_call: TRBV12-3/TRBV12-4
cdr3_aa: CASSPQTGKNTDTQYF
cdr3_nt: TGTGCCAGCAGTCCCCAGACAGGAAAAAACACAGATACGCAGTATTTT

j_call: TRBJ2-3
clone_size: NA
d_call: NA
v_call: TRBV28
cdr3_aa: CASGGTASTDTQYF
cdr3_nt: TGTGCCAGCGGGGGGACAGCTAGCACAGATACGCAGTATTTT

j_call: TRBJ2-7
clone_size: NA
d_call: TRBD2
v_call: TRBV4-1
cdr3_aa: CASSHPGGAYEQYF
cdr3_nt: TGCGCCAGCAGCCACCCGGGGGGGGCCTACGAGCAGTACTTC

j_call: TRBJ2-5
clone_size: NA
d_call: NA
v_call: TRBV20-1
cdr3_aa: CSARVGSGDQETQYF
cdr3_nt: TGCAGTGCTAGAGTTGGTTCCGGGGATCAAGAGACCCAGTACTTC

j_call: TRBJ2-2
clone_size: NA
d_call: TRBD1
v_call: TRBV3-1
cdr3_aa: CASSPEGTANTGELFF
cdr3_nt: TGTGCCAGCAGCCCAGAGGGGACAGCGAACACCGGGGAGCTGTTTTTT

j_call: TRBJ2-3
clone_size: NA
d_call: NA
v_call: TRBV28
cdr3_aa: CASSFVLATDTQYF
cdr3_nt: TGTGCCAGCAGTTTTGTCCTAGCCACAGATACGCAGTATTTT

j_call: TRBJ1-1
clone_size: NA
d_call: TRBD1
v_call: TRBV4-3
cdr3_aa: CASSQATGTGSTEAFF
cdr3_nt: TGCGCCAGCAGCCAAGCCACCGGGACAGGCTCCACTGAAGCTTTCTTT